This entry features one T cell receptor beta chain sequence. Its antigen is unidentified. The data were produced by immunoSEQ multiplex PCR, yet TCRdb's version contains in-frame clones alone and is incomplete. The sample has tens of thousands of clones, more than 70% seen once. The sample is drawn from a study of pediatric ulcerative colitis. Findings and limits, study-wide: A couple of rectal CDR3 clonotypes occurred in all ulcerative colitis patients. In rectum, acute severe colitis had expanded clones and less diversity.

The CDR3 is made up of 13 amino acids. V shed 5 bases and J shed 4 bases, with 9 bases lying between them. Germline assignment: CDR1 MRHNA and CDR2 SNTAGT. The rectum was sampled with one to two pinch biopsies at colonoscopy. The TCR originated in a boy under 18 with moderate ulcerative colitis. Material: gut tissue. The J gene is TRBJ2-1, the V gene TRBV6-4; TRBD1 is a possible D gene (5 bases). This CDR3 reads CASSSDSYNEQFF. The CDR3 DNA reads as TGTGCCAGCAGTTCAGACAGTTACAATGAGCAGTTCTTC.